This T cell receptor beta chain was sequenced for a study of cytomegalovirus exposure and HLA in healthy donors (TCRdb year 2017). Looking at the study overall: A later analysis indicated that the 100 to 150 validation repertoires were generated on the platform also employed for the approximately 670 repertoires of the first cohort. The study combined high-throughput TCR immunosequencing, statistical association of individual TCRs with disease status, and machine learning to predict cytomegalovirus infection status. Along with the roughly 670-subject first cohort, a separate validation cohort of about 110 different subjects was used. The aim of the study was to test whether cataloging public T cell receptors could identify signatures of past pathogen exposure. Broad study findings and their caveats: In vitro tests confirmed that three of the cytomegalovirus-associated TCR beta chains recognize cytomegalovirus antigens. The classifier was reported to diagnose cytomegalovirus status with high specificity and sensitivity in both the original cohort and the validation cohort. In the study, some 160 TCR beta chains were listed as associated with cytomegalovirus. Most TCR sequences were observed very rarely across donors, whereas some public TCRs were present in many individuals. The authors suggested that the approach could potentially be generalized to other disease states and immunological phenotypes. Of the cluster scores, 90% to 95% were above 0 in a later analysis, which found that TCRs clustered in the first cohort also tended to co-occur in the 95 to 150 validation repertoires. All 110 or so repertoires were used to score co-occurrence in the validation cohort in a later analysis, because that analysis had no HLA typing for the cohort.

The donors were included in the validation cohort of 100 to 150 subjects, a group kept apart from the roughly 700-subject first cohort. Reading the germline V gene (reference sequence) gives CDR1 SEHNR and CDR2 FQNEAQ. The cysteine opens and the phenylalanine closes a CDR3 of 14 amino acids. Only the CDR3 portion is preserved as DNA: 42 bases, with reading frame beginning at the first base. V is shortened by 4 bases, J by 3 bases, and the region joining them spans 13 bases. A note on this clone: Which antigen it targets is not known. The sample holds no much larger clone one base away, and base qualities are not on file.

Library preparation was by the immunoSEQ multiplex PCR assay. In the source study's methods: A statistical classification framework was built to diagnose cytomegalovirus status from the catalog of TCR beta chain sequences. The clones in this table, taken by TCRdb from immuneACCESS, are in-frame only. Not every clone is retained; where verified, under half of the shortfall comes from an unresolved V gene, and the cause of the rest is unknown. D and trimming come from the DNA, and the V and J calls and clone size come from that table. Recorded for this sample are more than 95,000 clones; about 88% of them occurred a single time. The biggest ten clones account for over 3% of the sample.

Material for sequencing was PBMCs. The V and J genes are TRBV7-9 and TRBJ2-7; no D gene is confidently identified. The sequence came from a woman aged 18-35 years in good health and CMV-seropositive. This receptor has the CDR3 CASSSEANFYEQYF. The DNA sequence reads TGTGCCAGCAGCTCCGAGGCGAACTTCTACGAGCAGTACTTC.